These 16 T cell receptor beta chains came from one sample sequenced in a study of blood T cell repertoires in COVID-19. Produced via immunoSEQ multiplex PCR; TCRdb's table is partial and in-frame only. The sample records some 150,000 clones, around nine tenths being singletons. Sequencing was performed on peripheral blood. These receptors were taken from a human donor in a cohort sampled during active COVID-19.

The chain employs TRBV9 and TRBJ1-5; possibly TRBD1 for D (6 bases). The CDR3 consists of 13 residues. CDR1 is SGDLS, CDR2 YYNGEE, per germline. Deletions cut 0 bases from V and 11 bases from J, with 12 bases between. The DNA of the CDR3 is TGTGCCAGCAGCGTAGGTGGAGAGGGGGCCCAGCATTTT. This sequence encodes CASSVGGEGAQHF.

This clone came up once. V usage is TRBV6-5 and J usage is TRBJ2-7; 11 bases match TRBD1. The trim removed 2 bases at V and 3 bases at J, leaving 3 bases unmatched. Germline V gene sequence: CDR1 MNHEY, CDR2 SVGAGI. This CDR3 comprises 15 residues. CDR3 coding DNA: TGTGCCAGCAGTTACGGGGGGACAGGGGGCTACGAGCAGTACTTC. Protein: CASSYGGTGGYEQYF.

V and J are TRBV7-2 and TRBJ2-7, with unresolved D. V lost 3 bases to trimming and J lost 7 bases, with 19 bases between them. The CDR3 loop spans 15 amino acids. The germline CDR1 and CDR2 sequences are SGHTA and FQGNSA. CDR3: CASSFGLGSTGEQYF. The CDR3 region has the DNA TGTGCCAGCAGCTTCGGCCTCGGATCGACGGGTGAGCAGTACTTC.

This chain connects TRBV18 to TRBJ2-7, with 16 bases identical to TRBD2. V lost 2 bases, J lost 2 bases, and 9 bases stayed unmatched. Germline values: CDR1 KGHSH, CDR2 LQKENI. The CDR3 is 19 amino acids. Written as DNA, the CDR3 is TGTGCCAGCTCACCATCCCCCGGGACTAGCGGGGGGGCTACCTACGAGCAGTACTTC. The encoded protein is CASSPSPGTSGGATYEQYF.

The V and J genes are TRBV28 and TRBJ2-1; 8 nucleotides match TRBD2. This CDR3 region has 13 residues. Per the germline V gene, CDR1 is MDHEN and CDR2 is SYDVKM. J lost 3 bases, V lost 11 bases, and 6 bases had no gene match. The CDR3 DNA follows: TGTGCCTGCGGGGGGCCCAACTACAATGAGCAGTTCTTC. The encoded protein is CACGGPNYNEQFF.

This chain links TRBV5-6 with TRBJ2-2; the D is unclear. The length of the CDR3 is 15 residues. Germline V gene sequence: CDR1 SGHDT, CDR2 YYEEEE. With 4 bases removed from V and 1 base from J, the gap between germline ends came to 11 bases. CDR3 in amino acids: CASSLRGGNTGELFF. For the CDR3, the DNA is TGTGCCAGCAGCCTACGCGGCGGGAACACCGGGGAGCTGTTTTTT. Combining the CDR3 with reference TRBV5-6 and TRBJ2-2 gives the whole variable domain DAGVTQSPTHLIKTRGQQVTLRCSPKSGHDTVSWYQQALGQGPQFIFQYYEEEERQRGNFPDRFSGHQFPNYSSELNVNALLLGDSALYLCASSLRGGNTGELFFGEGSRLTVL.

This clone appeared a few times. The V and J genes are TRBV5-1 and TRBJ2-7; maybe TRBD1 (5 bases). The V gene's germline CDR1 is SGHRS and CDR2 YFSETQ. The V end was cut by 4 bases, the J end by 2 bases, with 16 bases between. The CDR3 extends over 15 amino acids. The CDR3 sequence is CASSLLPTATYEQYF. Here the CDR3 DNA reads TGCGCCAGCAGCCTGCTCCCGACAGCCACCTACGAGCAGTACTTC.

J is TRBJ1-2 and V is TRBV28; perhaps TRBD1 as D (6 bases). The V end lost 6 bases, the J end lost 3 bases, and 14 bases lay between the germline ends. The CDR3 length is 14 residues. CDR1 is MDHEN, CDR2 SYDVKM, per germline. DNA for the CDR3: TGTGCCAGCAGCTTCCAGGGGCTTGACTATGGCTACACCTTC. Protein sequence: CASSFQGLDYGYTF.

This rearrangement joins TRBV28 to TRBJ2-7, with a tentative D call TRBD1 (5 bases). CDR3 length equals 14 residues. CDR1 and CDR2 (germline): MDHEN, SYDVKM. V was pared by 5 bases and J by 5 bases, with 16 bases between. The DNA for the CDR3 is TGTGCCAGCAGTCTTACCCCCCAGGGCCACGAGCAGTACTTC. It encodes CASSLTPQGHEQYF. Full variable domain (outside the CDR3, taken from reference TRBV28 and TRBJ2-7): DVKVTQSSRYLVKRTGEKVFLECVQDMDHENMFWYRQDPGLGLRLIYFSYDVKMKEKGDIPEGYSVSREKKERFSLILESASTNQTSMYLCASSLTPQGHEQYFGPGTRLTVT.

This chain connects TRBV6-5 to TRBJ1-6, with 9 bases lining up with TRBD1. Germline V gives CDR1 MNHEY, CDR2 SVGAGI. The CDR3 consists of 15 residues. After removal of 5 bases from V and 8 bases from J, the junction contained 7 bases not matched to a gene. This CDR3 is CASSTGTGSYSPLHF. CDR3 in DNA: TGTGCCAGCAGTACCGGGACAGGGTCTTATTCACCCCTCCACTTT.

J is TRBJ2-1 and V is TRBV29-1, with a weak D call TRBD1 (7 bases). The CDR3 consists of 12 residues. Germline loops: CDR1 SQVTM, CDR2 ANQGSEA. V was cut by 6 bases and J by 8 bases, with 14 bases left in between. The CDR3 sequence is CSVSGGRDEQFF. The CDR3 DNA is TGCAGCGTGTCAGGGGGGCGAGATGAGCAGTTCTTC.

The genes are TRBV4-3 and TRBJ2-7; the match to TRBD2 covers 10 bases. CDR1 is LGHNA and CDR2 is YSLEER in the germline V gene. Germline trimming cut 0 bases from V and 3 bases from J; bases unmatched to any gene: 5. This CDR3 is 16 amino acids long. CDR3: CASSQDYLAGDYEQYF. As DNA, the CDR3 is TGCGCCAGCAGCCAAGACTATCTAGCGGGAGACTACGAGCAGTACTTC.

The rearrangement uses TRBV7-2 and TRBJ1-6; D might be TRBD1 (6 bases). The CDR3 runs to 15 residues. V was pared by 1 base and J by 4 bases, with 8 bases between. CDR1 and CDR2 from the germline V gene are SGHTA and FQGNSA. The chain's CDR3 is CASSLETGYNSPLHF. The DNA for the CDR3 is TGTGCCAGCAGCTTAGAGACAGGATATAATTCACCCCTCCACTTT.

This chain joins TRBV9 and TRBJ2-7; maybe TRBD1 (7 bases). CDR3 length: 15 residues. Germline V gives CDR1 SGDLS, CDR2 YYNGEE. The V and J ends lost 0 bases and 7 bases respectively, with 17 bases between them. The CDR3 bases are TGTGCCAGCAGCGTAGACGACGGGGGACAGTGGGAGCAGTACTTC. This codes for CASSVDDGGQWEQYF.

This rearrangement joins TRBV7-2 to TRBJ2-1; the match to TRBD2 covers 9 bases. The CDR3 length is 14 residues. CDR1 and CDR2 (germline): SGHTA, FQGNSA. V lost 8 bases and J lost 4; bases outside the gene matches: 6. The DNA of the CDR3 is TGTGCCAGCGGCGGGACTAGCCCTTACAATGAGCAGTTCTTC. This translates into CASGGTSPYNEQFF.

CDR3 sequence (DNA): TGTGCCAGCAGCTTACGGGGGGTGGTTAATGAAAAACTGTTTTTT. Translating it yields CASSLRGVVNEKLFF. The rearrangement links TRBV7-6 to TRBJ1-4, with a weak D call TRBD1 (5 bases). The V end was cut by 2 bases, the J end by 4 bases, with 11 bases between. Germline V CDR1 and CDR2: SGHVS, FNYEAQ. The CDR3 has 15 amino acids.